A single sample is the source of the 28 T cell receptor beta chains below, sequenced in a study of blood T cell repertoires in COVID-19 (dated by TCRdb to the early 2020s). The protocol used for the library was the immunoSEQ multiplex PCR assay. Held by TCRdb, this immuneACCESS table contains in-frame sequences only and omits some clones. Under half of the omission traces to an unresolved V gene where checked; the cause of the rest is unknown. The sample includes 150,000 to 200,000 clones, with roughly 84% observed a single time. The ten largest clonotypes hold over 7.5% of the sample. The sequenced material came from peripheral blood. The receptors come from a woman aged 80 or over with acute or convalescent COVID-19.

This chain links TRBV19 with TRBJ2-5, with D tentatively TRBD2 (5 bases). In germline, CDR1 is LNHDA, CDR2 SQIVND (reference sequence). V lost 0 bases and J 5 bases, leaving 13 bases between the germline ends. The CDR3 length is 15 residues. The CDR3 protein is CASSIEAARGETQYF. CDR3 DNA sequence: TGTGCCAGTAGTATAGAAGCGGCCCGAGGGGAGACCCAGTACTTC.

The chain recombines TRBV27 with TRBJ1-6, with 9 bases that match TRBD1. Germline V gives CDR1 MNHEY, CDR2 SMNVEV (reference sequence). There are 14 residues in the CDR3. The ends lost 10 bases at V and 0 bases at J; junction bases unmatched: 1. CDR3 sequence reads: CATGQGSYNSPLHF. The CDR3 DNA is TGTGCCACGGGACAGGGCTCCTATAATTCACCCCTCCACTTT.

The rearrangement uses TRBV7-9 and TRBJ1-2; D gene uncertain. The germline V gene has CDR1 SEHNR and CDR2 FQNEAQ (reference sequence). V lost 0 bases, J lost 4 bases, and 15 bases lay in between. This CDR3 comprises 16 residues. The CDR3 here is CASSLAGARVGYGYTF. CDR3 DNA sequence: TGTGCCAGCAGCTTAGCGGGAGCCAGAGTCGGCTATGGCTACACCTTC.

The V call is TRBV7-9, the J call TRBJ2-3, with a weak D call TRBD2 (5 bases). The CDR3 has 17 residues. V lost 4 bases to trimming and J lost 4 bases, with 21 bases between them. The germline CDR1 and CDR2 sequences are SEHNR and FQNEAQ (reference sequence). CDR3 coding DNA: TGTGCCAGCAGCTCACCCCGGGGTGGGTCCCTCGCAGATACGCAGTATTTT. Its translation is CASSSPRGGSLADTQYF.

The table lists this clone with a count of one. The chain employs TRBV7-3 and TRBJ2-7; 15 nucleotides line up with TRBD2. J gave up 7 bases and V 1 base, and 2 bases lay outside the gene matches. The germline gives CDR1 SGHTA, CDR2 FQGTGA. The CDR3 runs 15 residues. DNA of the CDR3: TGTGCCAGCAGCTTAATGGGACTAGCGGGAGGTGAGCAGTACTTC. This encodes CASSLMGLAGGEQYF.

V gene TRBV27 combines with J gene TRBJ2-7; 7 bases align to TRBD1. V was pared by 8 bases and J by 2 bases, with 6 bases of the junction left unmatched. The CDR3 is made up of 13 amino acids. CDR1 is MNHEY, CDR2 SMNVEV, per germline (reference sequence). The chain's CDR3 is CASQRQGTYEQYF. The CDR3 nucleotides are TGTGCCAGCCAACGACAGGGAACCTACGAGCAGTACTTC.

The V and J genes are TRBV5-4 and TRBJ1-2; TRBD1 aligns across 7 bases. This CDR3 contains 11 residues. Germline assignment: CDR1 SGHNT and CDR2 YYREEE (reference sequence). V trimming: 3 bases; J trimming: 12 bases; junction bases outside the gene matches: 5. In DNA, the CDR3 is TGTGCCAGCAGCTCGGACAGGAAACACACCTTC. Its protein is CASSSDRKHTF. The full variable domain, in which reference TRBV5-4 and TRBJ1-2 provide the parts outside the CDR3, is ETGVTQSPTHLIKTRGQQVTLRCSSQSGHNTVSWYQQALGQGPQFIFQYYREEENGRGNFPPRFSGLQFPNYSSELNVNALELDDSALYLCASSSDRKHTFGSGTRLTVV.

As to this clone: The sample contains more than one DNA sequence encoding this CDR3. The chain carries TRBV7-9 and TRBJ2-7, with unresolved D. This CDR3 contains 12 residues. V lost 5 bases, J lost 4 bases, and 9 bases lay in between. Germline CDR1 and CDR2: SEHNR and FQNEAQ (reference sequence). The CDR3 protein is CASSPTGYEQYF. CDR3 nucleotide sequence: TGTGCCAGCAGCCCTACCGGGTACGAGCAGTACTTC.

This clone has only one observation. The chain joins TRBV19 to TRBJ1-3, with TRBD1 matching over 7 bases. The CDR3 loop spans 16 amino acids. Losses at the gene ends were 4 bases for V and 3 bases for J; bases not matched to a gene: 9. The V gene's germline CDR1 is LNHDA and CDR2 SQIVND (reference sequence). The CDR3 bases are TGTGCCAGTAGTACCCAACAGGGGACGATTGGAAACACCATATATTTT. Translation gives CASSTQQGTIGNTIYF. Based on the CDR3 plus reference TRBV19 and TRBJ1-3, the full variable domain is DGGITQSPKYLFRKEGQNVTLSCEQNLNHDAMYWYRQDPGQGLRLIYYSQIVNDFQKGDIAEGYSVSREKKESFPLTVTSAQKNPTAFYLCASSTQQGTIGNTIYFGEGSWLTVV.

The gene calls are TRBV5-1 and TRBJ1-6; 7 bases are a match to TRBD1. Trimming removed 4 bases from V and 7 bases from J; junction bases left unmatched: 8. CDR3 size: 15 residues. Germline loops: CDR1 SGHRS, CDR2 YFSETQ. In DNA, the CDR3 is TGCGCCAGCAGCCCGCAGACAGGGCTAAATTCACCCCTCCACTTT. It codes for CASSPQTGLNSPLHF.

The CDR3 nucleotides read TGCAGTGCTAGTTGGGGACTAGCGGGGGGCACAGATACGCAGTATTTT. It yields the protein CSASWGLAGGTDTQYF. The chain is built from TRBV20-1 and TRBJ2-3; 14 positions agree with TRBD2. The CDR3 is made up of 16 amino acids. Looked up from germline, CDR1 is DFQATT and CDR2 is SNEGSKA (reference sequence). The junction had 3 bases not matched to a gene; V was cut back by 3 bases and J by 1 base.

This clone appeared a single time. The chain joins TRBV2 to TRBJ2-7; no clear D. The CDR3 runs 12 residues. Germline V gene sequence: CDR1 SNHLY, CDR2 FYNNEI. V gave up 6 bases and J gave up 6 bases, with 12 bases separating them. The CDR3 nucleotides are TGTGCCAGCAGGTACAGTGAAACCGAGCAGTACTTC. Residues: CASRYSETEQYF.

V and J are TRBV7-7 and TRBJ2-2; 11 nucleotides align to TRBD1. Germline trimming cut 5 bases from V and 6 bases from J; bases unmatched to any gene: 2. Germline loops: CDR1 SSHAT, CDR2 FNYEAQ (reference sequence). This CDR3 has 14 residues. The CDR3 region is CASSPDRGPGELFF. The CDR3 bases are TGTGCCAGCAGCCCGGACAGGGGGCCCGGGGAGCTGTTTTTT.

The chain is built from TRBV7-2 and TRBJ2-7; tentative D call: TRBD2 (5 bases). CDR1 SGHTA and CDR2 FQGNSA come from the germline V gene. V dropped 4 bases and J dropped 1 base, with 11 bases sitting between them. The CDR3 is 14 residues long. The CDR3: CASSSMRASYEQYF. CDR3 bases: TGTGCCAGCAGCTCGATGAGGGCTTCCTACGAGCAGTACTTC.

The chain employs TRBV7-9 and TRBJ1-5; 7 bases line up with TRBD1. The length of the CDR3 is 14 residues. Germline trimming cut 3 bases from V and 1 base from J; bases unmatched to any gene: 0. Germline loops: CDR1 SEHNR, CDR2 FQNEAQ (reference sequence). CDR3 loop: CASSLTGSNQPQHF. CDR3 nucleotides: TGTGCCAGCAGCTTGACAGGGAGCAATCAGCCCCAGCATTTT.

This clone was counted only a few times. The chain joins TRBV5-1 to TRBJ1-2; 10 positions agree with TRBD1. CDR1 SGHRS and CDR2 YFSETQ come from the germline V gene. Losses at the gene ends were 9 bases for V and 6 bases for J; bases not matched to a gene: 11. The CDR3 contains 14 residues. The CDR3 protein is CATATGGANNGYTF. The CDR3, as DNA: TGCGCCACCGCGACAGGGGGCGCCAATAATGGCTACACCTTC.

CDR3 in DNA: TGTGCCAGCAGTCGCCCGGGACAGGGTTCTATCGGCAACTATGGCTACACCTTC. Its translation: CASSRPGQGSIGNYGYTF. The chain carries TRBV6-2 or TRBV6-3 and TRBJ1-2; 9 nucleotides match TRBD1. The CDR3 sequence is 18 residues long. Germline CDR1 is MNHEY and CDR2 is SVGEGT. With V trimmed by 5 bases and J by 2 bases, 15 bases remained unmatched.

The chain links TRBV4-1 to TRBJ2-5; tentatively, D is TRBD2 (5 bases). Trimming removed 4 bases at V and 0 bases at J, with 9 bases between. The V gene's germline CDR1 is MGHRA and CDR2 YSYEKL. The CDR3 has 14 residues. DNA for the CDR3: TGCGCCAGCAGCCTGAGGGAGAACCAAGAGACCCAGTACTTC. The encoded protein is CASSLRENQETQYF.

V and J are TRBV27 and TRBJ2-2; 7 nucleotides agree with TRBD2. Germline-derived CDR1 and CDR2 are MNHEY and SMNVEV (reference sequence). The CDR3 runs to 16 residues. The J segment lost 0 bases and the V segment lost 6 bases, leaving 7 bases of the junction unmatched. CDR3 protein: CASSREAQTNTGELFF. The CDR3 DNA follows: TGTGCCAGCAGCCGGGAGGCCCAAACGAACACCGGGGAGCTGTTTTTT.

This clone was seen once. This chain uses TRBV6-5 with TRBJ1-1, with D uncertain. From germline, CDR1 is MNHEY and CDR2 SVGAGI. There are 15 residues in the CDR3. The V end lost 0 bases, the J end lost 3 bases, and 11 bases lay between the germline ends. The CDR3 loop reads CASSYSIALHTEAFF. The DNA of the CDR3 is TGTGCCAGCAGTTACTCGATAGCCCTCCACACTGAAGCTTTCTTT.

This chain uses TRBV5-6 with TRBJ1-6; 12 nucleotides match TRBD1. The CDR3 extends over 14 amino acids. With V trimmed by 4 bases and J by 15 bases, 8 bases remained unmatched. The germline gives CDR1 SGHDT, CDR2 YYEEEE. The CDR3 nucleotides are TGTGCCAGCAGCCTGGGACAGGGGGCACAGGTCCTCCACTTT. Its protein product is CASSLGQGAQVLHF.

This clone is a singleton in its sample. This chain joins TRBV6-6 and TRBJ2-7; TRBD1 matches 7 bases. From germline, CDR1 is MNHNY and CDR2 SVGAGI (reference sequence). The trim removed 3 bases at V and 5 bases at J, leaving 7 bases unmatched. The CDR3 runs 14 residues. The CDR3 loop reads CASSYSDRAHEQYF. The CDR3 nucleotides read TGTGCCAGCAGTTATAGTGACAGGGCCCACGAGCAGTACTTC.

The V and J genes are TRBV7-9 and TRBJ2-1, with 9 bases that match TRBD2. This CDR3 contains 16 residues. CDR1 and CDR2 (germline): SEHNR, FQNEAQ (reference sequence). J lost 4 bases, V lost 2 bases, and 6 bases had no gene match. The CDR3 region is CASSLWSGRNYNEQFF. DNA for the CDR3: TGTGCCAGCAGCTTATGGAGCGGGAGGAATTACAATGAGCAGTTCTTC.

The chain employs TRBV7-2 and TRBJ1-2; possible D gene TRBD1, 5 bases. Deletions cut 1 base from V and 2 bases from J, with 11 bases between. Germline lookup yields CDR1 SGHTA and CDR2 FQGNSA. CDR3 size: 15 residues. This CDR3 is CASSLDGGGNYGYTF. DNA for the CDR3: TGTGCCAGCAGCTTAGACGGGGGGGGAAACTATGGCTACACCTTC.

CDR3: CAGGEEQFF. Here the CDR3 DNA reads TGTGCTGGGGGGGAGGAGCAGTTCTTC. This chain joins TRBV12-5 and TRBJ2-1; TRBD2 aligns across 7 bases. Germline-derived CDR1 and CDR2 are LGHNT and FRNRAP. The CDR3 spans 9 residues. V was pared by 11 bases and J by 10 bases, with 2 bases of the junction left unmatched. The complete variable domain, with remaining parts taken from reference TRBV12-5 and TRBJ2-1, reads DARVTQTPRHKVTEMGQEVTMRCQPILGHNTVFWYRQTMMQGLELLAYFRNRAPLDDSGMPKDRFSAEMPDATLATLKIQPSEPRDSAVYFCAGGEEQFFGPGTRLTVL.

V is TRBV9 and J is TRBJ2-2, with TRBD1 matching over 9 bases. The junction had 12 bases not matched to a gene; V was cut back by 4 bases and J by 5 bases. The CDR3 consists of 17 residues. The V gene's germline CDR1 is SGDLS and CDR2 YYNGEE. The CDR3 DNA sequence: TGTGCCAGCAGCCCCAAAGTAGGGACAGGGCGAACCGGGGAGCTGTTTTTT. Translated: CASSPKVGTGRTGELFF.

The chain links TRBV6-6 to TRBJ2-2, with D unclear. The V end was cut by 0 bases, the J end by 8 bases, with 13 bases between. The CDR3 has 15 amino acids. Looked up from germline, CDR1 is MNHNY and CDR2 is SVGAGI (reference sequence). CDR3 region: CASSYSIPGGGELFF. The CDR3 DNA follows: TGTGCCAGCAGTTACTCGATTCCGGGTGGGGGGGAGCTGTTTTTT.

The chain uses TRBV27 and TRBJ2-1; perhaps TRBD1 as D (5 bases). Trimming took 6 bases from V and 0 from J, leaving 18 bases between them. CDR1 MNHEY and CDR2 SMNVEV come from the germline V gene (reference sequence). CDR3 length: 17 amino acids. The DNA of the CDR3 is TGTGCCAGCAGCCCTGGTTGGGGCGCCAGCTCCTACAATGAGCAGTTCTTC. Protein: CASSPGWGASSYNEQFF.